The T cell receptor (beta chain) under discussion was sequenced for a study of chemoradiotherapy in HPV16-positive cancers. Regarding the study as a whole: Better recurrence-free survival went with HPV-responsive T-cell expansion in HPV16-positive patients. Functional assays defining HPV-specific T cells used only a couple of HPV16-positive patients. Candidate HPV-specific clones and E7-related TCR motifs grew in tumor during treatment.

Trimming removed 6 bases from V and 8 bases from J; junction bases left unmatched: 11. From germline, CDR1 is LNHDA and CDR2 SQIVND (reference sequence). This CDR3 is 15 amino acids long. With regard to this clone: Its antigen is still unknown.

Profiling relied on immunoSEQ multiplex PCR, and the TCRdb table lists in-frame clones only, not all of them. Among about 68,000 clones listed, about 88% were seen once. This receptor was identified in a human donor with HPV-associated anogenital cancer. The material sequenced was blood, taken from a patient who underwent chemoradiotherapy. The rearrangement uses TRBV19 and TRBJ1-4; TRBD1 agrees at 8 bases. The CDR3 spells CASRSPGQAVEKLFF. CDR3 bases: TGTGCCAGTAGGTCTCCGGGACAGGCGGTCGAAAAACTGTTTTTT.